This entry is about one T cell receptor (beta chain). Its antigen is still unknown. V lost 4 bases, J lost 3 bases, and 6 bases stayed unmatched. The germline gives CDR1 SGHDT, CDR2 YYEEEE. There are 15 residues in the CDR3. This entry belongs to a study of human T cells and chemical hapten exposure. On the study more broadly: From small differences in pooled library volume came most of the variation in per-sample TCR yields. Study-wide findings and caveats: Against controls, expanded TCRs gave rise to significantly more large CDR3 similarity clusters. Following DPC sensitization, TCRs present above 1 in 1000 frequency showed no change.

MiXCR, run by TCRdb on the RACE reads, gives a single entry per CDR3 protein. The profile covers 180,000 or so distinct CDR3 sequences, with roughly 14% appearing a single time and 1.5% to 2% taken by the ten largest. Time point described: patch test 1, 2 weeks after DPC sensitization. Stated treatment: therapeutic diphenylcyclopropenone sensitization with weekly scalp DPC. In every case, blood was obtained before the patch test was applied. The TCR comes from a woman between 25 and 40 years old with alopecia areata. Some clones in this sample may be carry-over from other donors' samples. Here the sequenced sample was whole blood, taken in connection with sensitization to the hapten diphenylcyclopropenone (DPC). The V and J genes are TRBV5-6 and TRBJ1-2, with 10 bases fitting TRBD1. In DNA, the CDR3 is TGTGCCAGCAGCCCCCAGGGGACAGGGGACTATGGCTACACCTTC. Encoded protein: CASSPQGTGDYGYTF.